This TCR beta chain came from a study of blood T cell repertoires in COVID-19. Overall study context: The United States, Italy and Spain supplied acute and convalescent COVID-19 samples. T cells, B-cell-depleted T cells, or PBMCs provided the cDNA or gDNA that served as material.

During active infection, Seattle patients enrolled and were then monitored through disease. How the authors handled the data: Scientists estimated how many nucleated cells there were by amplifying reference gene primers. Assay: immunoSEQ multiplex PCR; the TCRdb copy retains only in-frame clones and omits some. That table supplies the V and J calls and clone size; D and trimming were determined from the DNA. This table holds hundreds of thousands of clones, 80% to 90% found once. The J segment lost 2 bases and the V segment lost 2 bases, leaving 7 bases of the junction unmatched. The CDR3 runs to 16 residues. Germline CDR1 is LNHDA and CDR2 is SQIVND (reference sequence).

The TCR sequence derives from a woman aged 25-40 years with COVID-19, enrolled during active disease. Sequenced sample: peripheral blood. The V call is TRBV19, the J call TRBJ2-5; 8 bases line up with TRBD2. The DNA for the CDR3 is TGTGCCAGTAGTATAAACAGGGCTAGCGGGCAAGAGACCCAGTACTTC. It translates to CASSINRASGQETQYF.